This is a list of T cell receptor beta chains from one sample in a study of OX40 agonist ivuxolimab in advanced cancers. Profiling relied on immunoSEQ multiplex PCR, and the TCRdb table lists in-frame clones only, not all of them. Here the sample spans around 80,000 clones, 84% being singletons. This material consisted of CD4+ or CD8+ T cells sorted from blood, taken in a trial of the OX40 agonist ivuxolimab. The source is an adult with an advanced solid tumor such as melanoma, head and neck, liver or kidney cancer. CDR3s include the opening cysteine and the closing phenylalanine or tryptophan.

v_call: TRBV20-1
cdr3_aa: CSAKRGFPTTF

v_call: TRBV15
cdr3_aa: CATSRDWTQGRTDSDTQYF

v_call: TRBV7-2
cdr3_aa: CASSLDGGEGQPQHF

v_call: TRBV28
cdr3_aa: CASSSGTGVSGYTF

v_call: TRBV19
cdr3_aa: CASSSGASTDTQYF

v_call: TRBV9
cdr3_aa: CASSITGNSPLHF

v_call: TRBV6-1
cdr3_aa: CASSPRETQYF

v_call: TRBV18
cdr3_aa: CASSPSGREVRNTGELFF

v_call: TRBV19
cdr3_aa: CASSIARSNQPQHF

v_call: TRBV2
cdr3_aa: CAVGGGNQPQHF

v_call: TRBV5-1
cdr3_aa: CASSPGLAESTDTQYF

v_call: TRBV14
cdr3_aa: CASSQELGAGTDTQYF

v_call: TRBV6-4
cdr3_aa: CASSGGGEGPQHF

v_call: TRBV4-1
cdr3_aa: CASSLAIGQGTPYRQETQYF

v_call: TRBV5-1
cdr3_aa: CASSLESGIGYTF

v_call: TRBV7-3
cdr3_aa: CASSLDRLSTDTQYF

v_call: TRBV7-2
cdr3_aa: CASTQGGSTGELFF

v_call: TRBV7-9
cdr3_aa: CASSLDGGVTYNEQFF

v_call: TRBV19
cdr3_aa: CASSIWGSGELFF

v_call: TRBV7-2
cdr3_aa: CASSSSIRAGGEKLFF

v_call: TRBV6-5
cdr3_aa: CASSYRIGSYNSPLHF

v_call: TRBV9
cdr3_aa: CASSEDGLPGRDEQFF

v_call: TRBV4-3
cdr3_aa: CASSQDWGTSGTDTQYF

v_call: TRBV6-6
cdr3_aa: CASSATENYGYTF

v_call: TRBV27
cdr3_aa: CASSYRKRTGLDTEAFF

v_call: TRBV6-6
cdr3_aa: CASSHRGLAATEAFF

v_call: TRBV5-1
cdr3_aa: CASSLELEAYNEQFF

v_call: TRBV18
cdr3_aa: CASSYGPLEGEQYF

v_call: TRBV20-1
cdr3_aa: CIWPIDYGYTF

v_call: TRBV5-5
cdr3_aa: CASSPTGQPNAEAFF

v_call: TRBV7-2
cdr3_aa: CASSLVGQNEQFF

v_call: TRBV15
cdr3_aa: CATSREDGALAQPQHF

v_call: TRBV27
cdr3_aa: CASSTTGRGAFF

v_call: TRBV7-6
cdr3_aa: CASSLEGKKGQPQHF

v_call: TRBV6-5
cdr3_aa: CASLSGRGNTEAFF

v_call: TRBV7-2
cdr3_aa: CASSPPRVQGDEKLFF

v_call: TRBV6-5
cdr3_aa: CATAEGGKGGTEAFF

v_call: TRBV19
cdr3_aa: CASSIATYGYTF

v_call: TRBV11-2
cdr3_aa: CASSLEGQGQETQYF

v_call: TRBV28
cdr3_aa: CASSWGRANPRLNSPLHF

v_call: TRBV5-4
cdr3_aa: CASSPWDRGLNTEAFF

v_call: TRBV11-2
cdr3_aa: CASSLGVAGITYEQYF

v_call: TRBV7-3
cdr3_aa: CASSPEVSRGTDTQYF

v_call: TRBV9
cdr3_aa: CASNRRAGDTEAFF

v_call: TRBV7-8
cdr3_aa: CASSLKLAASYEQYF

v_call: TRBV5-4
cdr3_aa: CASSSGQGWDTQYF

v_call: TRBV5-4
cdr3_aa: CASSLGAENTEAFF

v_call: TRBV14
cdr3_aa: CASSLRTGESSPLHF

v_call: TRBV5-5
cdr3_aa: CASSPMTGHTGELFF

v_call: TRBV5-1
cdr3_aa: CASSLAAGGYNEQFF

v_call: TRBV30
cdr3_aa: CAWTKTLPNEKLFF

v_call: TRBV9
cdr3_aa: CASSVGRAGGTDTQYF

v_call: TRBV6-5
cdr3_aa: CASSNGVAGVNEQFF